What follows is one T cell receptor beta chain and its context. CDR3 length: 17 residues. The V gene end was trimmed by 0 bases and the J gene end by 4 bases; junction bases not matched to a gene: 11. The V gene's germline CDR1 is KGHSH and CDR2 LQKENI. This specimen comes from a study of blood T cell repertoires in COVID-19. Methods used by the authors: Estimated nucleated cell counts came from reference gene primer amplification. The protocol was immunoSEQ multiplex PCR, while the TCRdb copy is restricted to in-frame clones and leaves out a portion. The V and J calls and clone size come from that table; D and trimming were worked out from the DNA. The table shows just under 350,000 clones, with 87% occurring only once.

The chain joins TRBV18 to TRBJ2-5, with 7 bases aligning to TRBD1. The clonotype comes from a woman in her forties or fifties with COVID-19, enrolled during active disease. The specimen sequenced was peripheral blood. The DNA for the CDR3 is TGTGCCAGCTCACCACCTAGACAGGGCCCAAGGACAGAGACCCAGTACTTC. Its protein product is CASSPPRQGPRTETQYF.